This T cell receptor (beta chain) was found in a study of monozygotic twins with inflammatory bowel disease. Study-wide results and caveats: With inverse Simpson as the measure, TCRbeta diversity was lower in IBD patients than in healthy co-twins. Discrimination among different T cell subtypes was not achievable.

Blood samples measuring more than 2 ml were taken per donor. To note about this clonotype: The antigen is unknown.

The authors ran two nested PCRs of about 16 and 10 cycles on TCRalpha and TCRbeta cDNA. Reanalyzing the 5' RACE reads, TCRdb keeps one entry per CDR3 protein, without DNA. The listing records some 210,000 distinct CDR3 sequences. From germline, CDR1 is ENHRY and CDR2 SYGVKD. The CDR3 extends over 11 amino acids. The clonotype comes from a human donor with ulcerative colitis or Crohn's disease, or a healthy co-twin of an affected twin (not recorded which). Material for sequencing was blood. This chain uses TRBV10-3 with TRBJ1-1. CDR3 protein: CATRQNTEAFF.